This TCR beta chain originates from a study of T cell changes during pregnancy in multiple sclerosis. CDR3 length: 14 residues. V lost 5 bases, J lost 5 bases, and 13 bases lay in between. Germline CDR1 is SGHAT and CDR2 is FQNNGV. Profiling relied on immunoSEQ multiplex PCR, and the TCRdb table lists in-frame clones only, not all of them. The sample lists over 70,000 clones, approximately 92% occurring once. This chain uses TRBV11-2 with TRBJ2-1; D is possibly TRBD2 (6 bases). The TCR sequence derives from a female donor with multiple sclerosis, enrolled in a pregnancy study. This sample comprised peripheral blood, obtained in the first trimester of pregnancy. The CDR3 sequence is CASSGGGANNEQFF. CDR3 DNA sequence: TGTGCCAGCAGCGGTGGAGGGGCCAACAATGAGCAGTTCTTC.